The sequence of this T cell receptor (beta chain) was determined in a study of T cell changes during pregnancy in multiple sclerosis. Regarding this clone: No DNA is shown, since the ends of the CDR3 on it are uncertain; the CDR3 is the one TCRdb lists.

Method: immunoSEQ multiplex PCR; TCRdb's copy keeps in-frame clones and lacks some. The data contain tens of thousands of clones, about 92% of them singletons. With termini counted, the CDR3 has 15 amino acids. Germline CDR1 MNHEY, CDR2 SVGAGI. This chain connects TRBV6-5 to TRBJ1-4; TRBD1 is the table's D call, not checked against the DNA. This specimen was CD4+ T cells from peripheral blood mononuclear cells, taken after pregnancy. The clonotype originates from a female donor in good health, enrolled as a control in a pregnancy study. This CDR3 is CASSTSDSYNEKLFF.